The next 15 T cell receptor beta chains were all read from a single sample in a study of OX40 agonist ivuxolimab in advanced cancers. This table comes from immunoSEQ multiplex PCR, and its TCRdb copy is limited to in-frame clones, with some not included. The table shows over 15,000 clones, with approximately 77% occurring only once. This specimen was CD4+ or CD8+ T cells sorted from blood, taken in a trial of the OX40 agonist ivuxolimab. The receptor set was obtained from an adult with an advanced solid tumor such as melanoma, head and neck, liver or kidney cancer.

The J gene is TRBJ2-7, the V gene TRBV27, with D possibly matching TRBD1 (6 bases). Germline CDR1 MNHEY, CDR2 SMNVEV (reference sequence). Trimming left V 2 bases short and J 4 bases short, with 9 bases between. CDR3 size: 13 residues. CDR3 amino acids: CASSLHTGYEQYF. In nucleotides, the CDR3 is TGTGCCAGCAGTTTACATACAGGGTACGAGCAGTACTTC.

This clone showed up just once. The chain combines TRBV10-3 with TRBJ2-3; D could derive from TRBD1 or TRBD2 (5 bases each). Germline V gene data show CDR1 as ENHRY and CDR2 as SYGVKD. Trimming cost V 2 bases and J 0 bases, with 12 bases left between them. CDR3 length equals 16 residues. The CDR3 is CAISEPGTDSTDTQYF. The DNA of the CDR3 is TGTGCCATCAGTGAGCCCGGGACGGATAGCACAGATACGCAGTATTTT.

The chain combines TRBV7-6 with TRBJ1-1; D is unresolved. The CDR3 consists of 13 residues. Germline V gene data show CDR1 as SGHVS and CDR2 as FNYEAQ. Trimming left V 5 bases short and J 1 base short, with 8 bases between. DNA of the CDR3: TGTGCCAGCAGCCCCAGCCAGAACACTGAAGCTTTCTTT. Residues: CASSPSQNTEAFF.

This clone was observed a few times. CDR3 loop: CATSGQGSYEQYF. The DNA for the CDR3 is TGTGCCACCTCAGGACAGGGGTCCTACGAGCAGTACTTC. This sequence joins TRBV7-2 and TRBJ2-7, with 9 bases aligning to TRBD1. Germline V gene lookup returns CDR1 SGHTA and CDR2 FQGNSA. The CDR3 loop spans 13 amino acids. Germline trimming cut 10 bases from V and 1 base from J; bases unmatched to any gene: 5.

This chain uses TRBV4-2 with TRBJ2-1; 11 nucleotides line up with TRBD2. V shed 1 base and J 8 bases; nucleotides not matched to a gene: 4. This CDR3 contains 15 residues. Germline V lookup: CDR1 LGHNA, CDR2 YNFKEQ. The CDR3 region is CASSQVSGGADEQFF. CDR3 bases: TGTGCCAGCAGCCAAGTTAGCGGGGGGGCCGATGAGCAGTTCTTC.

The chain joins TRBV10-3 to TRBJ2-7; TRBD1 matches at 9 bases. This CDR3 has 15 amino acids. Per the germline V gene, CDR1 is ENHRY and CDR2 is SYGVKD. Trimming took 4 bases from V and 3 from J; bases not matched to a gene: 7. The CDR3 region is CAISVPGQGFYEQYF. In DNA, the CDR3 is TGTGCCATCAGTGTTCCGGGACAGGGCTTCTACGAGCAGTACTTC.

The sample holds a few counts of this clone. V usage is TRBV4-1 and J usage is TRBJ1-2; D gene uncertain. The V gene lost 3 bases and the J gene lost 6 bases, with 20 bases spanning the gap. In germline, CDR1 is MGHRA, CDR2 YSYEKL. There are 16 residues in the CDR3. This chain's CDR3 is CASSQAPGAASHGYTF. The CDR3 coding sequence is TGCGCCAGCAGCCAGGCTCCGGGAGCCGCTAGCCATGGCTACACCTTC.

CDR3 bases: TGTGCCAGCAGCGTAGAATGGGGGGCCTCCGGCGAGCAGTACTTC. Encoded protein: CASSVEWGASGEQYF. V usage is TRBV9 and J usage is TRBJ2-7, with D perhaps being TRBD1 or TRBD2 (6 bases each). CDR1 SGDLS and CDR2 YYNGEE come from the germline V gene. Between the trimmed V and J ends, which lost 0 bases and 6 bases, there was a span of 16 bases. There are 15 residues in the CDR3.

V and J are TRBV5-6 and TRBJ2-3; 15 nucleotides line up with TRBD2. Per the germline V gene, CDR1 is SGHDT and CDR2 is YYEEEE. The CDR3 has 18 amino acids. The junction had 9 bases not matched to a gene; V was cut back by 4 bases and J by 3 bases. The CDR3 loop reads CASSPSGTSGGWTDTQYF. The CDR3 DNA reads as TGTGCCAGCAGCCCATCCGGGACTAGCGGGGGGTGGACAGATACGCAGTATTTT. Together with reference TRBV5-6 and TRBJ2-3, the CDR3 gives the full variable domain: DAGVTQSPTHLIKTRGQQVTLRCSPKSGHDTVSWYQQALGQGPQFIFQYYEEEERQRGNFPDRFSGHQFPNYSSELNVNALLLGDSALYLCASSPSGTSGGWTDTQYFGPGTRLTVL.

This clone has only one observation. This rearrangement joins TRBV6-6 to TRBJ1-1; TRBD1 agrees at 7 bases. The CDR3 length is 11 residues. Germline CDR1 reads MNHNY; CDR2 reads SVGAGI (reference sequence). The ends lost 6 bases at V and 9 bases at J; junction bases unmatched: 4. CDR3 DNA sequence: TGTGCCAGCAGCCTACAGGGGCAAGCTTTCTTT. It is translated as CASSLQGQAFF.

The DNA for the CDR3 is TGTGCCAGCAGCTTGGACCGCGATTTTTATAATTCACCCCTCCACTTT. This encodes CASSLDRDFYNSPLHF. The chain links TRBV11-1 to TRBJ1-6; D call uncertain. The CDR3 consists of 16 residues. Germline CDR1 and CDR2: SGHAT and FQDESV (reference sequence). V shed 3 bases and J shed 4 bases, with 13 bases lying between them.

The CDR3 here is CAWSITGGSNQPQHF. CDR3 nucleotides: TGTGCCTGGAGTATAACAGGGGGCAGCAATCAGCCCCAGCATTTT. V gene TRBV30 combines with J gene TRBJ1-5; TRBD1 matches 9 bases. Germline V lookup: CDR1 GTSNPN, CDR2 SVGIG (reference sequence). CDR3 size: 15 residues. V shed 2 bases and J 1 base; nucleotides not matched to a gene: 3.

Written as DNA, the CDR3 is TGTGCCAGCAGCTTAGGGGCGGGCGGCTACACCTTC. Translation gives CASSLGAGGYTF. The chain joins TRBV7-9 to TRBJ1-2, with D unclear. Trimming took off 1 base at V and 8 bases at J, with 8 bases between the two ends. Germline CDR1 is SEHNR and CDR2 is FQNEAQ (reference sequence). The CDR3 has 12 amino acids.

The J gene is TRBJ2-5, the V gene TRBV5-8; D call uncertain. Germline V gives CDR1 SGHTS, CDR2 YDEGEE. The CDR3 has 15 amino acids. The V gene lost 1 base and the J gene lost 2 bases, with 12 bases spanning the gap. The CDR3 here is CASSLSGNPQETQYF. The CDR3 bases are TGTGCCAGCAGCTTGAGTGGTAACCCTCAAGAGACCCAGTACTTC.

This clone was observed a single time. The chain employs TRBV6-1 and TRBJ2-2; no definite D call. Deletions cut 5 bases from V and 6 bases from J, with 7 bases between. The CDR3 is 12 amino acids. Per the germline V gene, CDR1 is MNHNS and CDR2 is SASEGT. DNA for the CDR3: TGTGCCAGCAGTTCCCCACCCGGGGAGCTGTTTTTT. Protein product: CASSSPPGELFF.